This record concerns one T cell receptor beta chain sequence. CDR3 length equals 15 residues. CDR1 is SGHKS and CDR2 is YYEKEE in the germline V gene (reference sequence). The V end was cut by 2 bases, the J end by 0 bases, with 10 bases between. TCRdb's copy holds only in-frame clones and misses some; the assay was immunoSEQ multiplex PCR. The sample yields 450,000 to 500,000 clones, approximately 85% seen once. This sample is part of a study of blood T cell repertoires in COVID-19. The sequenced sample consisted of peripheral blood. The clonotype comes from a human donor in a cohort sampled during active COVID-19. The genes are TRBV5-5 and TRBJ2-3; D call uncertain. The CDR3 sequence: CASSFLDPSTDTQYF. The CDR3 nucleotides are TGTGCCAGCAGCTTCCTAGATCCTAGCACAGATACGCAGTATTTT.